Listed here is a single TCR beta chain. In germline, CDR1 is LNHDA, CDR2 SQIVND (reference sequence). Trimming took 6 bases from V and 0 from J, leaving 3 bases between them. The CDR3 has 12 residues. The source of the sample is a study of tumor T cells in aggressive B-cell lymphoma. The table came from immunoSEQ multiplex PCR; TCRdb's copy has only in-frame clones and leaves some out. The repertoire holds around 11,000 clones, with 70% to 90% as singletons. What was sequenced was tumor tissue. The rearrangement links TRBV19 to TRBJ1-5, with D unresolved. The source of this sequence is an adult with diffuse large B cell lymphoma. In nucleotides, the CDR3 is TGTGCCAGTAGGTATAGCAATCAGCCCCAGCATTTT. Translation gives CASRYSNQPQHF.